The 14 T cell receptor beta chains in this list originate from one sample, sequenced in a study of blood T cell repertoires in COVID-19. Here immunoSEQ multiplex PCR was the method, and the copy in TCRdb shows in-frame clones only, minus some. The sample has 150,000 to 200,000 clones, roughly 79% seen once. Specimen: peripheral blood. The source is a woman older than 75 with acute or convalescent COVID-19.

This clone was counted between two and nine times. The rearrangement joins TRBV7-9 to TRBJ2-7, with D perhaps TRBD2 (6 bases). Germline V gene sequence: CDR1 SEHNR, CDR2 FQNEAQ (reference sequence). V shed 5 bases and J shed 0 bases, with 8 bases lying between them. CDR3 length: 13 amino acids. The CDR3 DNA reads as TGTGCCAGCAGCGCGCGGGGCTCCTACGAGCAGTACTTC. Protein sequence: CASSARGSYEQYF.

The V and J genes are TRBV4-1 and TRBJ1-5; TRBD1 agrees at 7 bases. This CDR3 spans 15 amino acids. The germline gives CDR1 MGHRA, CDR2 YSYEKL. After removal of 4 bases from V and 6 bases from J, the junction contained 9 bases not matched to a gene. As DNA, the CDR3 is TGCGCCAGCAGCCGCAGCTCAGGGGGGAGTCAGCCCCAGCATTTT. Translation gives CASSRSSGGSQPQHF.

This clone has a handful of counts. CDR3 DNA: TGTGCCAGCAGCCCCGACGGGGGTTGGGGCTACACCTTC. Amino acid sequence: CASSPDGGWGYTF. V is TRBV27 and J is TRBJ1-2, with D possibly TRBD1 on 5 matching bases. V was clipped by 6 bases and J by 8 bases, with 16 bases between them. This CDR3 has 13 amino acids. Germline CDR1 and CDR2: MNHEY and SMNVEV (reference sequence).

The chain is built from TRBV5-1 and TRBJ1-6; 8 nucleotides agree with TRBD1. Germline trimming cut 4 bases from V and 5 bases from J; bases unmatched to any gene: 5. The CDR3 is made up of 15 amino acids. CDR1 SGHRS and CDR2 YFSETQ come from the germline V gene. The CDR3 nucleotides read TGCGCCAGCAGCGCACAGGGGGGGAATAATTCACCCCTCCACTTT. Translated: CASSAQGGNNSPLHF.

The J gene is TRBJ1-1, the V gene TRBV2, with 9 bases matching TRBD1. V shed 6 bases, J shed 1 base, and the junction held 9 bases outside the gene matches. The CDR3 has 16 amino acids. CDR1 is SNHLY and CDR2 is FYNNEI in the germline V gene. The CDR3 region has the DNA TGTGCCAGCAGGGGAGGACAGGGGAGAAGGAACACTGAAGCTTTCTTT. It specifies CASRGGQGRRNTEAFF.

This chain connects TRBV5-4 to TRBJ2-7; 15 bases line up with TRBD2. The CDR3 runs to 15 residues. Germline values: CDR1 SGHNT, CDR2 YYREEE (reference sequence). Unmatched junction bases numbered 5, after V lost 4 bases and J lost 6 bases. CDR3 nucleotide sequence: TGTGCCAGCAGCGTGGGACTAGCGGGAGGTGTCGAGCAGTACTTC. Its protein is CASSVGLAGGVEQYF.

This clone was observed once. The chain carries TRBV7-9 and TRBJ1-1, with 7 bases matching TRBD1. Germline V gene lookup returns CDR1 SEHNR and CDR2 FQNEAQ (reference sequence). Germline trimming cut 5 bases from V and 2 bases from J; bases unmatched to any gene: 5. The CDR3 extends over 14 amino acids. As DNA, the CDR3 is TGTGCCAGCAGCCAAGACAGGGCCAACACTGAAGCTTTCTTT. Translation: CASSQDRANTEAFF.

V usage is TRBV10-1 and J usage is TRBJ2-3; 10 bases are shared with TRBD2. Per the germline V gene, CDR1 is WNHNN and CDR2 is SYGVQD (reference sequence). The CDR3 has 16 amino acids. The V segment lost 8 bases and the J segment 6 bases; nucleotides outside the gene matches: 14. The CDR3 loop is CASSRFPSGGRDTQYF. The CDR3 DNA sequence: TGCGCCAGCTCCCGCTTCCCTAGCGGGGGCCGGGATACGCAGTATTTT.

The chain recombines TRBV5-5 with TRBJ1-5; D is unclear. Germline V lookup: CDR1 SGHKS, CDR2 YYEKEE (reference sequence). V gave up 2 bases and J gave up 2 bases, with 11 bases separating them. The CDR3 consists of 15 residues. In DNA, the CDR3 is TGTGCCAGCAGCTTTCCGGACTCGGGCAATCAGCCCCAGCATTTT. It translates to CASSFPDSGNQPQHF.

The rearrangement joins TRBV18 to TRBJ2-3, with a weak D call TRBD2 (6 bases). The V gene's germline CDR1 is KGHSH and CDR2 LQKENI. The CDR3 is 16 residues long. Between the trimmed V and J ends, which lost 0 bases and 2 bases, there was a span of 12 bases. DNA for the CDR3: TGTGCCAGCTCACCACCGGACGCGGGACCCACAGATACGCAGTATTTT. It encodes CASSPPDAGPTDTQYF. Based on the CDR3 plus reference TRBV18 and TRBJ2-3, the full variable domain is NAGVMQNPRHLVRRRGQEARLRCSPMKGHSHVYWYRQLPEEGLKFMVYLQKENIIDESGMPKERFSAEFPKEGPSILRIQQVVRGDSAAYFCASSPPDAGPTDTQYFGPGTRLTVL.

DNA for the CDR3: TGTGCCAGCCGTCCGGGACAGGATTCCTATAATTCACCCCTCCACTTT. It yields the protein CASRPGQDSYNSPLHF. The rearrangement links TRBV27 to TRBJ1-6; 8 bases agree with TRBD1. V lost 8 bases and J lost 1; bases outside the gene matches: 7. This CDR3 region has 16 residues. Germline-derived CDR1 and CDR2 are MNHEY and SMNVEV (reference sequence).

The chain links TRBV28 to TRBJ1-2; D uncertain. Trimming removed 7 bases at V and 6 bases at J, with 15 bases between. In germline, CDR1 is MDHEN, CDR2 SYDVKM. The CDR3 has 13 amino acids. The CDR3 coding sequence is TGTGCCAGCACCCTGGGAGGGAGGGATGGCTACACCTTC. As protein: CASTLGGRDGYTF.

CDR3 DNA: TGTGCCAGCAGTCCCGGGGTAGCGGGAGTTTATGAGCAGTTCTTC. This translates into CASSPGVAGVYEQFF. This chain links TRBV6-2 or TRBV6-3 with TRBJ2-1; 9 bases align to TRBD2. The CDR3 sequence is 15 residues long. Germline CDR1 is MNHEY and CDR2 is SVGEGT. V dropped 5 bases and J dropped 8; count of bases not matched to a gene: 10.

The chain is built from TRBV11-1 and TRBJ1-1; 11 bases line up with TRBD1. Germline V gene lookup returns CDR1 SGHAT and CDR2 FQDESV (reference sequence). The ends lost 5 bases at V and 1 base at J; junction bases unmatched: 3. This CDR3 has 15 residues. The CDR3 is CASSPGTGGNTEAFF. For the CDR3, the DNA is TGTGCCAGCAGCCCCGGGACAGGGGGGAACACTGAAGCTTTCTTT.